The next 28 T cell receptor beta chains were all read from a single sample in a study of PD-1 blockade in classical Hodgkin lymphoma. Stated time point: cycle 4 day 1 (C4D1), after about 6 weeks of nivolumab. All patients experienced relapse after autologous stem cell transplantation, and brentuximab vedotin exposure was variable. From thawed PBMCs, CD4+ T cells were purified using magnetic negative selection. Sequencing used immunoSEQ multiplex PCR; TCRdb keeps in-frame clones, though not all of them. The table shows about 18,000 clones, with around 75% occurring only once. The sequenced sample was CD4+ T cells from blood, obtained before the fourth cycle of nivolumab. These receptors came from a human donor with classical Hodgkin lymphoma.

The chain recombines TRBV7-2 with TRBJ1-2; 7 positions match TRBD1. J lost 8 bases, V lost 3 bases, and 9 bases had no gene match. In germline, CDR1 is SGHTA, CDR2 FQGNSA. The CDR3 consists of 14 residues. In DNA form, the CDR3 reads TGTGCCAGCAGCTTTTCCCGAGGGACAGACGGCTACACCTTC. Translation: CASSFSRGTDGYTF.

The V gene is TRBV4-1, the J gene TRBJ1-4; no clear D. With 4 bases removed from V and 5 bases from J, the gap between germline ends came to 11 bases. CDR1 MGHRA and CDR2 YSYEKL come from the germline V gene. The CDR3 has 14 residues. CDR3 nucleotide sequence: TGCGCCAGCAGCCGAGTGAACGGGAATGAAAAACTGTTTTTT. It codes for CASSRVNGNEKLFF.

The rearrangement links TRBV14 to TRBJ1-3, with D unclear. CDR3 length: 18 residues. V lost 1 base and J lost 0, with 16 bases in between. The germline gives CDR1 SGHDN, CDR2 FVKESK. CDR3 loop: CASSQGLGARDSGNTIYF. CDR3 DNA: TGTGCCAGCAGCCAAGGGTTGGGTGCGCGAGACTCTGGAAACACCATATATTTT.

The V gene is TRBV2, the J gene TRBJ2-5; 8 nucleotides match TRBD2. V was clipped by 3 bases and J by 2 bases; unmatched bases: 8. This CDR3 spans 16 amino acids. The germline gives CDR1 SNHLY, CDR2 FYNNEI. The CDR3 coding sequence is TGTGCCAGCAGTGATCGCGGGGGGCATGGACAAGAGACCCAGTACTTC. Amino acid sequence: CASSDRGGHGQETQYF.

This chain links TRBV9 with TRBJ2-7; D remains unclear. The CDR3 extends over 13 amino acids. Trimming took off 3 bases at V and 3 bases at J, with 10 bases between the two ends. Looked up from germline, CDR1 is SGDLS and CDR2 is YYNGEE. CDR3 amino acids: CASSGHMGYEQYF. The CDR3 DNA sequence: TGTGCCAGCAGCGGACACATGGGCTACGAGCAGTACTTC.

V gene TRBV29-1 combines with J gene TRBJ1-2; unclear D gene. The germline CDR1 and CDR2 sequences are SQVTM and ANQGSEA. V shed 2 bases and J shed 8 bases, with 12 bases lying between them. This CDR3 spans 12 amino acids. The CDR3 sequence is CSVEFHQGGYTF. In nucleotides, the CDR3 is TGCAGCGTTGAATTTCATCAAGGGGGCTACACCTTC. Based on the CDR3 plus reference TRBV29-1 and TRBJ1-2, the full variable domain is SAVISQKPSRDICQRGTSLTIQCQVDSQVTMMFWYRQQPGQSLTLIATANQGSEATYESGFVIDKFPISRPNLTFSTLTVSNMSPEDSSIYLCSVEFHQGGYTFGSGTRLTVV.

The chain has TRBV19 and TRBJ1-1; TRBD1 agrees at 7 bases. The CDR3 is made up of 17 amino acids. Germline V gives CDR1 LNHDA, CDR2 SQIVND (reference sequence). V shed 3 bases and J 1 base; nucleotides not matched to a gene: 11. CDR3 loop: CASSIGPPGQRNTEAFF. The CDR3 nucleotides read TGTGCCAGTAGTATCGGCCCTCCGGGACAGCGGAACACTGAAGCTTTCTTT.

The genes are TRBV7-6 and TRBJ1-3; unclear D gene. This CDR3 region has 14 residues. The V and J ends lost 3 bases and 0 bases respectively, with 6 bases between them. CDR1 and CDR2 from the germline V gene are SGHVS and FNYEAQ. The CDR3 loop is CASSFGSSGNTIYF. CDR3 DNA sequence: TGTGCCAGCAGCTTCGGTAGCTCTGGAAACACCATATATTTT.

V is TRBV19 and J is TRBJ1-3; D not certain. Trimming left V 2 bases short and J 7 bases short, with 12 bases between. The CDR3 contains 14 residues. Germline-derived CDR1 and CDR2 are LNHDA and SQIVND (reference sequence). The CDR3 DNA is TGTGCCAGTAGTATAAACGGCGGCCCGAACACCATATATTTT. Encoded protein: CASSINGGPNTIYF.

The CDR3 loop reads CASSYSGGAAYNEQFF. CDR3 coding DNA: TGTGCCAGCAGTTACTCTGGGGGGGCCGCCTACAATGAGCAGTTCTTC. The chain recombines TRBV6-5 with TRBJ2-1; the D gene is possibly TRBD2 (7 bases). The ends were cut back, 0 bases at V and 2 bases at J, with 11 bases in the middle. This CDR3 has 16 amino acids. Per germline, CDR1 MNHEY and CDR2 SVGAGI.

This chain connects TRBV23-1 to TRBJ2-5, with a tentative D call TRBD2 (6 bases). TRBV23-1 is an open reading frame whose function is uncertain. Between the trimmed V and J ends, which lost 0 bases and 5 bases, there was a span of 16 bases. The length of the CDR3 is 16 residues. CDR3 in DNA: TGCGCCAGCAGTCAATCCCCGTGGGGGGTGGTGGAGACCCAGTACTTC. It translates to CASSQSPWGVVETQYF.

The rearrangement uses TRBV6-5 and TRBJ2-7; 8 bases match TRBD2. V lost 6 bases, J lost 5 bases, and 6 bases stayed unmatched. The CDR3 has 13 amino acids. Germline lookup yields CDR1 MNHEY and CDR2 SVGAGI. In nucleotides, the CDR3 is TGTGCCAGCAGCGGACTAGCCGAGGACGAGCAGTACTTC. Its translation is CASSGLAEDEQYF.

This chain links TRBV30 with TRBJ2-7; possibly TRBD1 or TRBD2 for D (5 bases each). Germline V gene sequence: CDR1 GTSNPN, CDR2 SVGIG (reference sequence). Trimming removed 0 bases at V and 2 bases at J, with 20 bases between. There are 17 residues in the CDR3. CDR3 residues: CAWSVPGILGGAYEQYV. CDR3 DNA sequence: TGTGCCTGGAGTGTACCAGGTATTCTTGGGGGAGCCTACGAGCAGTACGTC.

Only a few counts were recorded for this clone. The gene calls are TRBV11-2 and TRBJ2-5, with D possibly matching TRBD1 (6 bases). V lost 2 bases to trimming and J lost 5 bases, with 18 bases between them. CDR3 length equals 16 residues. Germline V lookup: CDR1 SGHAT, CDR2 FQNNGV. CDR3 nucleotide sequence: TGTGCCAGCAGCTTATCGTCGGGGTCCCAGGGGGAGACCCAGTACTTC. Protein sequence: CASSLSSGSQGETQYF.

The J gene is TRBJ1-6, the V gene TRBV27; D unresolved. Germline values: CDR1 MNHEY, CDR2 SMNVEV (reference sequence). The CDR3 totals 14 residues. The germline V and J ends were trimmed by 3 bases and 3 bases, with 6 bases remaining between them. The CDR3 DNA is TGTGCCAGCAGTTTCGGTGGCTATAATTCACCCCTCCACTTT. This sequence encodes CASSFGGYNSPLHF.

This clone turned up a few times. V gene TRBV7-2 combines with J gene TRBJ1-3, with D unclear. Germline V gene lookup returns CDR1 SGHTA and CDR2 FQGNSA. This CDR3 has 11 residues. Deletions cut 3 bases from V and 5 bases from J, with 2 bases between. The CDR3 sequence is CASSFRNTIYF. CDR3 bases: TGTGCCAGCAGCTTTCGAAACACCATATATTTT.

The chain carries TRBV28 and TRBJ1-4; no clear D gene. V lost 6 bases and J lost 6, with 14 bases in between. Germline V gives CDR1 MDHEN, CDR2 SYDVKM. This CDR3 has 14 residues. This CDR3 reads CASSPAGAYEKLFF. Written as DNA, the CDR3 is TGTGCCAGCAGCCCCGCGGGAGCATATGAAAAACTGTTTTTT.

This clone showed up just a few times. The chain combines TRBV5-1 with TRBJ2-1, with D possibly being TRBD2 (5 bases). The germline V and J ends were trimmed by 7 bases and 10 bases, with 12 bases remaining between them. Germline CDR1 reads SGHRS; CDR2 reads YFSETQ. There are 11 residues in the CDR3. The CDR3 nucleotides are TGCGCCAGCCGGGGTAGAGCAGAGCAGTTCTTC. This translates into CASRGRAEQFF.

The chain links TRBV6-1 to TRBJ1-2; D possibly corresponds to TRBD1 (6 bases). Per the germline V gene, CDR1 is MNHNS and CDR2 is SASEGT. The CDR3 spans 13 residues. Trimming stripped 10 bases from V and 2 bases from J, with 14 bases between. Here the CDR3 DNA reads TGTGCCACCCTTGGGGGGCTGAACTATGGCTACACCTTC. Protein sequence: CATLGGLNYGYTF.

On this clone itself: Additional DNA sequences in this sample encode the identical CDR3. The V gene is TRBV5-1, the J gene TRBJ2-2; unclear D gene. The germline V and J ends were trimmed by 3 bases and 0 bases, with 9 bases remaining between them. The CDR3 has 15 amino acids. The germline V gene has CDR1 SGHRS and CDR2 YFSETQ. CDR3 loop: CASSSGYANTGELFF. As DNA, the CDR3 is TGCGCCAGCAGCTCTGGCTACGCGAACACCGGGGAGCTGTTTTTT.

This sequence joins TRBV13 and TRBJ2-1, with D possibly matching TRBD1 (5 bases). The CDR3 spans 15 residues. V was trimmed by 4 bases and J by 4 bases, leaving 14 bases between them. Germline CDR1 PRHDT, CDR2 FYEKMQ (reference sequence). In nucleotides, the CDR3 is TGTGCCAGCAGCTCAGGACACTCACAATACAATGAGCAGTTCTTC. Its translation is CASSSGHSQYNEQFF.

The chain joins TRBV11-2 to TRBJ1-1, with 9 bases matching TRBD1. CDR1 SGHAT and CDR2 FQNNGV come from the germline V gene. The CDR3 is made up of 14 amino acids. J lost 7 bases, V lost 4 bases, and 7 bases had no gene match. The CDR3 coding sequence is TGTGCCAGCAGCTCTCCCCGGGACAGGGTTGAAGCTTTCTTT. It is translated as CASSSPRDRVEAFF.

This CDR3 is CSVPGLAGGYNEQFF. The CDR3 nucleotides read TGCAGCGTTCCCGGACTAGCGGGAGGTTACAATGAGCAGTTCTTC. The V call is TRBV29-1, the J call TRBJ2-1, with 14 bases matching TRBD2. The trim removed 5 bases at V and 4 bases at J, leaving 4 bases unmatched. This CDR3 is 15 amino acids long. The germline gives CDR1 SQVTM, CDR2 ANQGSEA.

This clone was seen once. This chain connects TRBV18 to TRBJ1-2; D not certain. Germline V lookup: CDR1 KGHSH, CDR2 LQKENI. The CDR3 length is 17 residues. Trimming stripped 2 bases from V and 6 bases from J, with 22 bases between. CDR3 amino acids: CASSPVGRPEVLDGYTF. In nucleotides, the CDR3 is TGTGCCAGCTCACCAGTTGGTCGGCCGGAAGTTTTGGATGGCTACACCTTC. The full variable domain, completed using reference TRBV18 and TRBJ1-2, is NAGVMQNPRHLVRRRGQEARLRCSPMKGHSHVYWYRQLPEEGLKFMVYLQKENIIDESGMPKERFSAEFPKEGPSILRIQQVVRGDSAAYFCASSPVGRPEVLDGYTFGSGTRLTVV.

The gene calls are TRBV19 and TRBJ2-6; tentative D call: TRBD2 (5 bases). The CDR3 spans 16 residues. Germline V gives CDR1 LNHDA, CDR2 SQIVND (reference sequence). Trimming pared 6 bases from V and 0 bases from J, leaving 12 bases between. Written as DNA, the CDR3 is TGTGCCAGTAGGCGGGCAGGATCCTCTGGGGCCAACGTCCTGACTTTC. Residues: CASRRAGSSGANVLTF.

The J gene is TRBJ2-1, the V gene TRBV10-1, with D possibly matching TRBD1 (5 bases). The CDR3 spans 15 residues. Trimming left V 0 bases short and J 4 bases short, with 10 bases between. Germline CDR1 is WNHNN and CDR2 is SYGVQD (reference sequence). In DNA, the CDR3 is TGCGCCAGCAGTGAGTCCGTAAGGGGATACAATGAGCAGTTCTTC. It is translated as CASSESVRGYNEQFF.

The V call is TRBV5-1, the J call TRBJ1-2; the D gene is possibly TRBD1 (5 bases). The V gene's germline CDR1 is SGHRS and CDR2 YFSETQ. This CDR3 contains 15 residues. Trimming pared 4 bases from V and 4 bases from J, leaving 17 bases between. CDR3 nucleotide sequence: TGCGCCAGCAGCGCCGCCCCGGGGCTTCTCTATGGCTACACCTTC. Residues: CASSAAPGLLYGYTF.

The gene calls are TRBV21-1 and TRBJ1-6. TRBV21-1 represents a pseudogene. The CDR3 is 10 residues long. The DNA of the CDR3 is TGTGCCAAGGATAAATCACCCCTCCACTTT. Translation: CAKDKSPLHF.